This T cell receptor (beta chain) was captured by sequencing in a study of shared clonotypes between healthy human individuals. Study information: Donors were a couple of women and a few men aged 18 to 49. General study findings and limits: The sharing of approximately 4.6% of naive CD4 clonotypes was seen across a handful of donors.

On this clone itself: Its specificity is unknown.

Terminally differentiated effector memory CD45RA+ cells were excluded from the naive CD8 cells, which were CD45RO-negative and positively selected for CCR7. Donors, healthy HIV-negative adults, lacked recent acute infections or vaccinations. Over several immunoSEQ plates, each subset's genomic DNA was distributed in even portions. Repertoires were generated with immunoSEQ multiplex PCR, while TCRdb's copy carries only in-frame clones and drops some. The sample includes millions of clones, 85% to 95% of them seen just once. The CDR3 is 16 residues long. The germline CDR1 and CDR2 sequences are SEHNR and FQNEAQ (reference sequence). V lost 1 base and J lost 0, with 12 bases in between.

Material: naive CD8+ T cells from PBMCs. The receptor's source is a man between 18 and 35 years old in good health. Some clones in this sample may be carry-over from other donors' samples. This chain uses TRBV7-9 with TRBJ1-2; the D gene is possibly TRBD1 (5 bases). Here the CDR3 DNA reads TGTGCCAGCAGCTTAGGACAGAATCCCTCTAACTATGGCTACACCTTC. This encodes CASSLGQNPSNYGYTF.